The 10 T cell receptor beta chains below all came from one sample that was sequenced in a study of T-cell reconstitution after alpha-beta-depleted transplantation in children. Preparation of the TCRbeta library was carried out with unique molecular identifiers. Each CDR3 protein gets one entry after TCRdb re-called the PCR reads with MiXCR. The data hold about 980,000 distinct CDR3 sequences, with about 26% observed a single time. The sequenced sample was PBMCs, mostly from graft donor cells, obtained 360 days after TCRalphabeta/CD19-depleted stem cell transplant. The receptors here all came from a boy under three years old who had a stem cell transplant for SCID, so the T cells may come from the graft donor.

V usage is TRBV30 and J usage is TRBJ2-2, with 9 nucleotides matching TRBD1. Germline V gene sequence: CDR1 GTSNPN, CDR2 SVGIG (reference sequence). V gave up 3 bases and J gave up 0 bases; unmatched junction bases: 2. This CDR3 is 15 amino acids long. CDR3 bases: TGTGCCTGGAGCCGACAGGGGGCGAACACCGGGGAGCTGTTTTTT. Translated, it gives CAWSRQGANTGELFF.

The chain links TRBV6-2 or TRBV6-3 to TRBJ2-6, with TRBD2 matching over 14 bases. The V gene's germline CDR1 is MNHEY and CDR2 SVGEGT. V shed 8 bases, J shed 2 bases, and the junction held 8 bases outside the gene matches. The CDR3 consists of 18 residues. For the CDR3, the DNA is TGTGCCAGCGCCGGGACTAGCGGGGGCCGCCCTGGGGCCAACGTCCTGACTTTC. Its translation is CASAGTSGGRPGANVLTF.

This clonotype turned up a few times. The chain recombines TRBV7-2 with TRBJ1-2, with unresolved D. The CDR3 runs to 15 residues. Deletions cut 5 bases from V and 2 bases from J, with 15 bases between. Germline V gene lookup returns CDR1 SGHTA and CDR2 FQGNSA. The CDR3 loop is CASSPIALGNYGYTF. In DNA, the CDR3 is TGTGCCAGCAGCCCCATCGCTTTAGGGAACTATGGCTACACCTTC.

This clonotype was counted between two and nine times. The genes are TRBV4-3 and TRBJ2-1; possible D gene TRBD2, 6 bases. Trimming removed 5 bases from V and 7 bases from J, with 24 bases in between. The CDR3 contains 17 residues. Germline assignment: CDR1 LGHNA and CDR2 YSLEER. The CDR3 DNA reads TGCGCCAGCAGCGTCCTAGCGACGGGTCCTCAGAGGAATGAGCAGTTCTTC. Protein sequence: CASSVLATGPQRNEQFF.

The V gene is TRBV12-3 or TRBV12-4, the J gene TRBJ1-2, with D unclear. The CDR3 is 15 residues long. Trimming left V 5 bases short and J 0 bases short, with 13 bases between. The CDR3 coding sequence is TGTGCCAGCAGTCCTAGTAGGGTAGCTAACTATGGCTACACCTTC. This translates into CASSPSRVANYGYTF.

This clonotype showed up many times. The chain uses TRBV29-1 and TRBJ2-3; no definite D call. The CDR3 sequence is 10 residues long. Germline-derived CDR1 and CDR2 are SQVTM and ANQGSEA. Trimming took 7 bases from V and 6 from J, leaving 8 bases between them. The CDR3 reads CSGSGDTQYF. The CDR3, as DNA: TGCAGCGGGTCTGGGGATACGCAGTATTTT.

The rearrangement links TRBV18 to TRBJ2-1; a possible D gene is TRBD2 (5 bases). Deletions cut 2 bases from V and 1 base from J, with 15 bases between. Germline V gene lookup returns CDR1 KGHSH and CDR2 LQKENI. The CDR3 consists of 17 residues. Here the CDR3 reads CASSPTPGTESYNEQFF. In DNA, the CDR3 is TGTGCCAGCTCACCAACCCCGGGAACAGAGTCCTACAATGAGCAGTTCTTC. Looking up the rest from reference TRBV18 and TRBJ2-1 gives the full variable domain: NAGVMQNPRHLVRRRGQEARLRCSPMKGHSHVYWYRQLPEEGLKFMVYLQKENIIDESGMPKERFSAEFPKEGPSILRIQQVVRGDSAAYFCASSPTPGTESYNEQFFGPGTRLTVL.

The CDR3 nucleotides read TGTGCCATCAGCCGACAGGGGAAGAACACTGAAGCTTTCTTT. Its protein is CAISRQGKNTEAFF. V gene TRBV10-3 combines with J gene TRBJ1-1; TRBD1 agrees at 8 bases. The V and J ends lost 6 bases and 1 base, in that order; junction bases with no gene match: 4. The CDR3 consists of 14 residues. Germline CDR1 and CDR2: ENHRY and SYGVKD.

This clonotype showed up just a few times. V usage is TRBV5-6 and J usage is TRBJ2-7, with D perhaps assigned TRBD1 or TRBD2 (5 bases each). This CDR3 comprises 13 residues. V was trimmed by 5 bases and J by 3 bases, leaving 12 bases between them. Germline CDR1 SGHDT, CDR2 YYEEEE. In nucleotides, the CDR3 is TGTGCCAGCAGATCGGGGCAGATCTACGAGCAGTACTTC. Translating gives CASRSGQIYEQYF.

V usage is TRBV24-1 and J usage is TRBJ1-2; no firm D call. Trimming took 3 bases from V and 1 from J, leaving 11 bases between them. The germline CDR1 and CDR2 sequences are KGHDR and SFDVKD. CDR3 length: 15 amino acids. The CDR3 DNA reads as TGTGCCACCAGTGATCCGCGGACGGTTAACTATGGCTACACCTTC. Translated, it gives CATSDPRTVNYGYTF.